This is a list of T cell receptor beta chains from one sample in a study of OX40 agonist ivuxolimab in advanced cancers. Only in-frame clones appear in the TCRdb table, and some are missing; sequencing was by immunoSEQ multiplex PCR. The table includes approximately 40,000 clones, 92% detected once. The sample consisted of CD4+ or CD8+ T cells sorted from blood, taken in a trial of the OX40 agonist ivuxolimab. These TCRs come from an adult with an advanced solid tumor such as melanoma, head and neck, liver or kidney cancer. The CDR3 runs from the conserved cysteine through the conserved F or W. D genes are given only for firm matches. Some rows have no size entry. The others give once, few or many, or a class for an expanded clone.

v_gene	d_gene	j_gene	abundance	CDR3nt	CDR3aa
TRBV13	TRBD2	TRBJ2-1	NA	TGTGCCAGCAGCCCCGAGGCGGGAGGGGTCTACAATGAGCAGTTCTTC	CASSPEAGGVYNEQFF
TRBV13	TRBD2	TRBJ2-3	NA	TGTGCCAGCAGCTTCGGGACTAGCGGGGACTCTAGCACAGATACGCAGTATTTT	CASSFGTSGDSSTDTQYF
TRBV28	NA	TRBJ2-7	NA	TGTGCCAGCACCCCCGGTGGGGGGCCCCCCTACGAGCAGTACTTC	CASTPGGGPPYEQYF
TRBV6-6	NA	TRBJ2-7	NA	TGTGCCAGCATCGGGACTCAGGAGTCCGAGCAGTACTTC	CASIGTQESEQYF
TRBV19	TRBD2	TRBJ2-1	once	TGTGCCAGTAGTATAGATCTTGCTAGCGGGGGGACCAATGAGCAGTTCTTC	CASSIDLASGGTNEQFF
TRBV9	NA	TRBJ1-4	NA	TGTGCCAGCAGCCCCAGGGAGAGGGGCGAAAAACTGTTTTTT	CASSPRERGEKLFF
TRBV5-4	NA	TRBJ2-4	NA	TGTGCCAGCAGCTTGGGGGGCGGGTTTGAGTACTTC	CASSLGGGFEYF
TRBV4-3	TRBD1	TRBJ1-5	NA	TGCGCCAGCAGCTTGGGGACAGGCAATCAGCCCCAGCATTTT	CASSLGTGNQPQHF
TRBV28	NA	TRBJ1-2	NA	TGTGCCAGCAGCCAAATAGGGGAGGATGGCTACACCTTC	CASSQIGEDGYTF
TRBV9	NA	TRBJ2-2	NA	TGTGCCAGCAGCGTAGGGGGCCTGAACACCGGGGAGCTGTTTTTT	CASSVGGLNTGELFF
TRBV6-5	NA	TRBJ2-2	NA	TGTGCCAGCACCCCTAGCAACACCGGGGAGCTGTTTTTT	CASTPSNTGELFF
TRBV4-1	NA	TRBJ1-6	few	TGCGCCAGCAGCCAAGATCGGCTGGATAATTCACCCCTCCACTTT	CASSQDRLDNSPLHF
TRBV13	NA	TRBJ2-1	NA	TGTGCCAGCAGCTTGGGTGCCCCGGGTGGCAATGAGCAGTTCTTC	CASSLGAPGGNEQFF
TRBV7-7	NA	TRBJ2-2	NA	TGTGCTATCCTAACAGGGAACACCGGGGAGCTGTTTTTT	CAILTGNTGELFF
TRBV6-1	NA	TRBJ1-1	NA	TGTGCCAGCAGTGAACGGGGGGAGGTGAACACTGAAGCTTTCTTT	CASSERGEVNTEAFF
TRBV6-5	NA	TRBJ2-2	NA	TGTGCCAGCAGTTACCTGCAACAGGGCGGTCCCGGGGAGCTGTTTTTT	CASSYLQQGGPGELFF
TRBV6-5	NA	TRBJ2-5	NA	TGTGCCAGCAGTTACGGGGAGACCCAGTACTTC	CASSYGETQYF
TRBV11-3	NA	TRBJ2-7	NA	TGTGCCAGCAGCTTAGGTGGGACGAACTACGAGCAGTACTTC	CASSLGGTNYEQYF
TRBV28	NA	TRBJ2-3	NA	TGTGCCAGCACCCAGAGAGGAGGGGTTGGAACAGATACGCAGTATTTT	CASTQRGGVGTDTQYF
TRBV5-6	NA	TRBJ1-1	NA	TGTGCCAGCAGCTTGTCTTTTTACACTGAAGCTTTCTTT	CASSLSFYTEAFF
TRBV5-5	NA	TRBJ2-7	NA	TGTGCCAGCAGGATGGGACCCAACGAGCAGTACTTC	CASRMGPNEQYF
TRBV14	NA	TRBJ2-2	NA	TGTGCCAGCAGCCCAGGACCCACCGGGGAGCTGTTTTTT	CASSPGPTGELFF
TRBV27	TRBD1	TRBJ1-2	NA	TGTGCCAGCAGGCAAAGCAGGGGGCGCGTCCATGGCTACACCTTC	CASRQSRGRVHGYTF
TRBV10-3	NA	TRBJ2-6	NA	TGTGCCATCAGTGGTACGGAATACTCTGGGGCCAACGTCCTGACTTTC	CAISGTEYSGANVLTF
TRBV7-6	NA	TRBJ1-2	NA	TGTGCCAGCAGCTTAGGGACGACAGGCGATGGCTACACCTTC	CASSLGTTGDGYTF
TRBV28	NA	TRBJ1-5	NA	TGTGCCAGCAGTTTACAGGTTAGCAATCAGCCCCAGCATTTT	CASSLQVSNQPQHF
TRBV6-5	NA	TRBJ2-1	once	TGTGCCAGCAGTTACTCGGATGGCAGCTACAATGAGCAGTTCTTC	CASSYSDGSYNEQFF
TRBV27	NA	TRBJ1-2	NA	TGTGCCAGCAGTTTATCGGTTGGGGCCTATGGCTACACCTTC	CASSLSVGAYGYTF
TRBV13	NA	TRBJ2-1	NA	TGTGCCAGCAGCTTAGGCCGCGGCGGGAATGAGCAGTTCTTC	CASSLGRGGNEQFF
TRBV7-9	TRBD1	TRBJ1-1	few	TGTGCCAGCAGCTTAGCCGGGACAGGGGACACTGAAGCTTTCTTT	CASSLAGTGDTEAFF
TRBV7-9	NA	TRBJ2-7	NA	TGTGCCAGCTCTGAGGGGGATTACGAGCAGTACTTC	CASSEGDYEQYF
TRBV5-1	NA	TRBJ2-3	NA	TGCGCCAGCAGCTTCGGGCGGACTAGCACAGATACGCAGTATTTT	CASSFGRTSTDTQYF
TRBV4-1	NA	TRBJ1-6	NA	TGCGCCAGCAGCCAAGATCAGGTTGATTCCTATAATTCACCCCTCCACTTT	CASSQDQVDSYNSPLHF
TRBV7-9	TRBD2	TRBJ2-5	NA	TGTGCCAGCAGCTTAGGGCTAGCGGGAGTAAATGAGCAGTACTTC	CASSLGLAGVNEQYF
TRBV4-1	NA	TRBJ1-2	NA	TGCGCCAGCAGCCAAGACCCGCAGGACAGCTATGGCTACACCTTC	CASSQDPQDSYGYTF